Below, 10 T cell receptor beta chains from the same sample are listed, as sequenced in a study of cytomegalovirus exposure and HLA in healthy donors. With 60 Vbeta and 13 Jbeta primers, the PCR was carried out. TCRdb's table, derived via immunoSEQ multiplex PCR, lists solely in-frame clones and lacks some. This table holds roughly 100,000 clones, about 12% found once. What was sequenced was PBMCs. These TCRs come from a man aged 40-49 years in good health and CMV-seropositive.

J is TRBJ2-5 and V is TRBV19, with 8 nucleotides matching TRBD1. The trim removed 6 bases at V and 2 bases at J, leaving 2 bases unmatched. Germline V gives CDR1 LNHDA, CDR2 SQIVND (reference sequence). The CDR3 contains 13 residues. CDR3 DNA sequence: TGTGCCAGTAGAACAGGGGGACAAGAGACCCAGTACTTC. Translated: CASRTGGQETQYF.

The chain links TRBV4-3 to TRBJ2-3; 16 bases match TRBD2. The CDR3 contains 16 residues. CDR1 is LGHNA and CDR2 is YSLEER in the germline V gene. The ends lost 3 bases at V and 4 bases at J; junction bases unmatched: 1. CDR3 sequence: CASSQGLAGGPDTQYF. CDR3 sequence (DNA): TGCGCCAGCAGCCAGGGACTAGCGGGAGGGCCAGATACGCAGTATTTT.

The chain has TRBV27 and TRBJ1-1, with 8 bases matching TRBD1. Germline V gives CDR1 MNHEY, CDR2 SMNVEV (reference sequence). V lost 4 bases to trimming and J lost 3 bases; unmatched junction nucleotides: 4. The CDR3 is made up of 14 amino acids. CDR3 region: CASSSGTGYTEAFF. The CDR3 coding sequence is TGTGCCAGCAGTTCCGGGACAGGTTACACTGAAGCTTTCTTT.

The CDR3 bases are TGCGCCAGCAGCTTGGACAGATTTAACTACAATGAGCAGTTCTTC. It yields the protein CASSLDRFNYNEQFF. The chain uses TRBV5-1 and TRBJ2-1; D remains unclear. The CDR3 is made up of 15 amino acids. Germline V gene data show CDR1 as SGHRS and CDR2 as YFSETQ. V was trimmed by 0 bases and J by 3 bases, leaving 10 bases between them. The full variable domain, rest sourced from reference TRBV5-1 and TRBJ2-1, is KAGVTQTPRYLIKTRGQQVTLSCSPISGHRSVSWYQQTPGQGLQFLFEYFSETQRNKGNFPGRFSGRQFSNSRSEMNVSTLELGDSALYLCASSLDRFNYNEQFFGPGTRLTVL.

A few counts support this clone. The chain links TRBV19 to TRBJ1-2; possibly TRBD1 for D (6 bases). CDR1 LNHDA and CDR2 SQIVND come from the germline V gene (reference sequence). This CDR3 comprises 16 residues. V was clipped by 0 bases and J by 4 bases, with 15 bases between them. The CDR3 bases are TGTGCCAGTAGTATAGATTTTTCAGGGGCGGTCTATGGCTACACCTTC. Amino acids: CASSIDFSGAVYGYTF.

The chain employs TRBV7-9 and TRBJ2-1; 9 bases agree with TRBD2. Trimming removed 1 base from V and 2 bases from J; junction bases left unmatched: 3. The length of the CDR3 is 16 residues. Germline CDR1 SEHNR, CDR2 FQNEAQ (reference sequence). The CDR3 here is CASSLVVAGAYNEQFF. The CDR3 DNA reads TGTGCCAGCAGCTTAGTAGTAGCGGGGGCCTACAATGAGCAGTTCTTC.

The CDR3, as DNA: TGTGCCAGCTCACCAGGCGGGGATCTGAACTATGGCTACACCTTC. Translating it yields CASSPGGDLNYGYTF. This rearrangement joins TRBV18 to TRBJ1-2; D is ambiguous. The germline CDR1 and CDR2 sequences are KGHSH and LQKENI. Trimming took 2 bases from V and 2 from J, leaving 12 bases between them. This CDR3 comprises 15 residues.

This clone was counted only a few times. The CDR3, as DNA: TGTGCCAGTGAATGGGACAGTTACAATGAGCAGTTCTTC. Translated, it gives CASEWDSYNEQFF. The chain links TRBV19 to TRBJ2-1, with 7 bases aligning to TRBD1. The V and J ends lost 8 bases and 4 bases, in that order; junction bases with no gene match: 5. The germline gives CDR1 LNHDA, CDR2 SQIVND (reference sequence). This CDR3 is built from 13 residues.

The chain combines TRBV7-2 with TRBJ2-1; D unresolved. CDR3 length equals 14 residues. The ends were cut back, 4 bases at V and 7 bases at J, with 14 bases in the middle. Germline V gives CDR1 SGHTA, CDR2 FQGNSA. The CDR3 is CASSSLWPGNEQFF. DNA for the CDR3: TGTGCCAGCAGCTCCCTTTGGCCCGGGAATGAGCAGTTCTTC.

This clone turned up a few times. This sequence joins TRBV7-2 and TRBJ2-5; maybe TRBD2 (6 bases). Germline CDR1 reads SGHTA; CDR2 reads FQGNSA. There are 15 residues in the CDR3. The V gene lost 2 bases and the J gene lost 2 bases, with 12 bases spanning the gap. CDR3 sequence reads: CASSLNPAGQETQYF. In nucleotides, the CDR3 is TGTGCCAGCAGCTTAAACCCGGCGGGGCAAGAGACCCAGTACTTC.